Below, 31 T cell receptor beta chains from the same sample are listed, as sequenced in a study of blood T cell repertoires in COVID-19. Profiled with immunoSEQ multiplex PCR; TCRdb holds only in-frame clones, not every one. The sample yields approximately 140,000 clones, approximately 87% seen once. Input material: PBMCs or T cells enriched from blood (not recorded which). The receptors derive from a man aged 50 or older in a cohort exposed to, infected with or recovered from COVID-19 (not recorded which).

The chain joins TRBV6-2 or TRBV6-3 to TRBJ1-1; no firm D call. Germline CDR1 MNHEY, CDR2 SVGEGT. V was cut by 5 bases and J by 1 base, with 11 bases left in between. The CDR3 runs 14 residues. The CDR3 reads CASSPRRGNTEAFF. DNA of the CDR3: TGTGCCAGCAGTCCGAGACGAGGGAACACTGAAGCTTTCTTT.

This clone appeared a single time. This chain uses TRBV18 with TRBJ2-6, with 7 positions matching TRBD1. CDR3 length: 18 residues. V lost 8 bases and J lost 0; bases outside the gene matches: 13. Looked up from germline, CDR1 is KGHSH and CDR2 is LQKENI. The CDR3 DNA follows: TGTGCCAGCCTCCGAGGACAGGAGTTAACCTCTGGGGCCAACGTCCTGACTTTC. Translation gives CASLRGQELTSGANVLTF.

The chain carries TRBV5-5 and TRBJ1-5, with D tentatively TRBD1 (6 bases). Trimming took 3 bases from V and 3 from J, leaving 7 bases between them. This CDR3 is built from 13 residues. Germline CDR1 reads SGHKS; CDR2 reads YYEKEE (reference sequence). The CDR3 reads CASSWGPNQPQHF. The CDR3 DNA reads TGTGCCAGCAGCTGGGGGCCCAATCAGCCCCAGCATTTT.

The CDR3 coding sequence is TGTGCCAGTAGTATAGGAGACAGGGGCCTCTCCCCCTACGAGCAGTACTTC. The encoded protein is CASSIGDRGLSPYEQYF. V usage is TRBV19 and J usage is TRBJ2-7; TRBD1 matches 8 bases. Germline-derived CDR1 and CDR2 are LNHDA and SQIVND (reference sequence). The CDR3 covers 17 residues. Unmatched junction bases numbered 10, after V lost 1 base and J lost 2 bases.

The chain carries TRBV11-2 and TRBJ2-2, with TRBD1 matching over 7 bases. Germline CDR1 SGHAT, CDR2 FQNNGV. Germline trimming cut 5 bases from V and 1 base from J; bases unmatched to any gene: 1. The CDR3 covers 14 residues. The CDR3 nucleotides read TGTGCCAGCAGCAACAGGGGGAACACCGGGGAGCTGTTTTTT. Protein product: CASSNRGNTGELFF.

The chain uses TRBV5-6 and TRBJ1-1; a weak D match, TRBD1 (5 bases). Germline CDR1 is SGHDT and CDR2 is YYEEEE. This CDR3 region has 15 residues. Trimming left V 4 bases short and J 2 bases short, with 15 bases between. Here the CDR3 DNA reads TGTGCCAGCAGCCCGGTGGCGGGGCGAAACACTGAAGCTTTCTTT. It codes for CASSPVAGRNTEAFF.

This clone came up once. The V gene is TRBV25-1, the J gene TRBJ1-3; D is ambiguous. V gave up 6 bases and J gave up 2 bases, with 14 bases separating them. CDR3 length: 15 amino acids. Germline CDR1 and CDR2: MGHDK and SYGVNS. The CDR3 DNA sequence: TGTGCCAGCAGAGACGCTGCGGATACTGGAAACACCATATATTTT. It specifies CASRDAADTGNTIYF.

The chain is built from TRBV28 and TRBJ2-7; 14 bases agree with TRBD2. The trim removed 8 bases at V and 1 base at J, leaving 10 bases unmatched. The V gene's germline CDR1 is MDHEN and CDR2 SYDVKM. The CDR3 loop spans 17 amino acids. CDR3 bases: TGTGCCAGCGGAGGGACTAGCGGGGGCCGGATTTCCTACGAGCAGTACTTC. This sequence encodes CASGGTSGGRISYEQYF.

In its sample, this clone was seen once. The V gene is TRBV5-4, the J gene TRBJ2-7, with TRBD2 matching over 14 bases. Germline loops: CDR1 SGHNT, CDR2 YYREEE (reference sequence). V was clipped by 4 bases and J by 2 bases; unmatched bases: 8. The length of the CDR3 is 17 residues. The CDR3 nucleotides read TGTGCCAGCAGCGGGGGGACTAGCGGGAGTTGGCCCTACGAGCAGTACTTC. Amino acids: CASSGGTSGSWPYEQYF.

This rearrangement joins TRBV24-1 to TRBJ1-2; TRBD1 matches 9 bases. The V gene end was trimmed by 3 bases and the J gene end by 8 bases; junction bases not matched to a gene: 6. CDR3 length: 14 residues. CDR1 and CDR2 from the germline V gene are KGHDR and SFDVKD. The DNA for the CDR3 is TGTGCCACCAGTGATGGAGGGACAGGGTACGGCTACACCTTC. It translates to CATSDGGTGYGYTF.

The J gene is TRBJ1-5, the V gene TRBV5-1; a possible D gene is TRBD1 (6 bases). Germline lookup yields CDR1 SGHRS and CDR2 YFSETQ. CDR3 length: 17 amino acids. V was pared by 0 bases and J by 2 bases, with 15 bases between. CDR3 sequence reads: CASSLVPDSGGNQPQHF. DNA of the CDR3: TGCGCCAGCAGCTTGGTACCGGACAGTGGGGGCAATCAGCCCCAGCATTTT.

This chain links TRBV11-2 with TRBJ2-7; 10 nucleotides match TRBD1. J lost 4 bases, V lost 3 bases, and 6 bases had no gene match. CDR1 and CDR2 from the germline V gene are SGHAT and FQNNGV. The CDR3 extends over 15 amino acids. CDR3 sequence: CASSFAGTGVYEQYF. DNA for the CDR3: TGTGCCAGCAGCTTTGCCGGGACAGGGGTGTACGAGCAGTACTTC.

This clone is a singleton in its sample. The chain is built from TRBV5-1 and TRBJ1-3; D not resolved. This CDR3 spans 14 amino acids. V was cut by 7 bases and J by 2 bases, with 13 bases left in between. CDR1 SGHRS and CDR2 YFSETQ come from the germline V gene. The CDR3: CASRRDFAGNTIYF. CDR3 coding DNA: TGCGCCAGCCGTCGCGATTTTGCTGGAAACACCATATATTTT.

The gene calls are TRBV3-1 (or the pseudogene TRBV3-2) and TRBJ2-5; maybe TRBD2 (5 bases). Germline V gene lookup returns CDR1 LGHDT and CDR2 YNNKEL (reference sequence). V lost 1 base, J lost 3 bases, and 6 bases lay in between. The CDR3 runs to 13 residues. The CDR3 protein is CASSQGLKETQYF. The CDR3 DNA sequence: TGTGCCAGCAGCCAAGGACTAAAAGAGACCCAGTACTTC.

The chain recombines TRBV6-5 with TRBJ1-1; D uncertain. This CDR3 spans 11 amino acids. The V gene lost 11 bases and the J gene lost 6 bases, with 13 bases spanning the gap. CDR1 and CDR2 from the germline V gene are MNHEY and SVGAGI. The CDR3 spells CAVGRGSEAFF. The CDR3 nucleotides read TGTGCCGTCGGACGGGGTTCTGAAGCTTTCTTT.

This CDR3 is CASSRDRGNTIYF. The DNA of the CDR3 is TGTGCCAGCAGCAGAGACAGGGGAAACACCATATATTTT. V and J are TRBV6-5 and TRBJ1-3; weak D call: TRBD1 (6 bases). The V gene's germline CDR1 is MNHEY and CDR2 SVGAGI. V was clipped by 6 bases and J by 4 bases, with 10 bases between them. The CDR3 is 13 residues long.

The V gene is TRBV15, the J gene TRBJ1-2, with TRBD1 matching 7 bases. Germline values: CDR1 LNHNV, CDR2 YYDKDF (reference sequence). Trimming at V came to 3 bases and at J to 3 bases, leaving 7 bases not matched to a gene. The CDR3 length is 15 residues. The CDR3 spells CATSSDRVDDYGYTF. The CDR3 nucleotides are TGTGCCACCAGCAGCGACAGGGTTGACGACTATGGCTACACCTTC.

V gene TRBV2 combines with J gene TRBJ2-7; D not resolved. V dropped 4 bases and J dropped 2 bases, with 9 bases sitting between them. The CDR3 consists of 13 residues. Germline V gene lookup returns CDR1 SNHLY and CDR2 FYNNEI. As DNA, the CDR3 is TGTGCCAGCAGTGTGACTCTGGCCTACGAGCAGTACTTC. Protein product: CASSVTLAYEQYF.

In DNA form, the CDR3 reads TGTGCCAGCAGCCCCCGACTCCTGAGCTCCTACAATGAGCAGTTCTTC. Protein sequence: CASSPRLLSSYNEQFF. This chain joins TRBV9 and TRBJ2-1; D gene ambiguous. CDR1 SGDLS and CDR2 YYNGEE come from the germline V gene. The CDR3 runs to 16 residues. Between the trimmed V and J ends, which lost 4 bases and 0 bases, there was a span of 14 bases.

The V call is TRBV15, the J call TRBJ2-1; 9 nucleotides match TRBD2. From germline, CDR1 is LNHNV and CDR2 YYDKDF (reference sequence). The J segment lost 8 bases and the V segment lost 6 bases, leaving 11 bases of the junction unmatched. The CDR3 is 15 amino acids. The CDR3 is CATRSGAGGPHEQFF. The CDR3 DNA reads as TGTGCCACCAGGTCGGGGGCGGGGGGGCCGCATGAGCAGTTCTTC.

V usage is TRBV3-1 (or the pseudogene TRBV3-2) and J usage is TRBJ2-2; D unclear. Trimming took off 3 bases at V and 5 bases at J, with 19 bases between the two ends. The CDR3 contains 17 residues. Germline V gene sequence: CDR1 LGHDT, CDR2 YNNKEL (reference sequence). The CDR3 coding sequence is TGTGCCAGCAGCCAGTCTCTAGTAGGAAAGAGAACCGGGGAGCTGTTTTTT. Translation gives CASSQSLVGKRTGELFF.

This clone appeared once. The V call is TRBV12-5, the J call TRBJ2-2; the D gene is possibly TRBD2 (7 bases). The CDR3 runs to 18 residues. Trimming pared 3 bases from V and 10 bases from J, leaving 27 bases between. Germline values: CDR1 LGHNT, CDR2 FRNRAP. The chain's CDR3 is CASGFLPQGRGVNSELFF. In nucleotides, the CDR3 is TGTGCTAGTGGTTTTCTCCCTCAGGGGAGGGGGGTCAACTCGGAGCTGTTTTTT. The complete variable domain, with remaining parts taken from reference TRBV12-5 and TRBJ2-2, reads DARVTQTPRHKVTEMGQEVTMRCQPILGHNTVFWYRQTMMQGLELLAYFRNRAPLDDSGMPKDRFSAEMPDATLATLKIQPSEPRDSAVYFCASGFLPQGRGVNSELFFGEGSRLTVL.

V and J are TRBV5-4 and TRBJ2-7; 7 bases are a match to TRBD1. This CDR3 comprises 12 residues. Germline CDR1 SGHNT, CDR2 YYREEE (reference sequence). V dropped 4 bases and J dropped 4; count of bases not matched to a gene: 2. The CDR3 region is CASSGDSYEQYF. DNA of the CDR3: TGTGCCAGCAGCGGGGACAGTTACGAGCAGTACTTC. The entire variable domain, with the rest obtained from reference TRBV5-4 and TRBJ2-7, is as follows: ETGVTQSPTHLIKTRGQQVTLRCSSQSGHNTVSWYQQALGQGPQFIFQYYREEENGRGNFPPRFSGLQFPNYSSELNVNALELDDSALYLCASSGDSYEQYFGPGTRLTVT.

The chain is built from TRBV5-1 and TRBJ2-3; D perhaps matches TRBD1 (6 bases). The V gene lost 2 bases and the J gene lost 2 bases, with 9 bases spanning the gap. CDR1 and CDR2 (germline): SGHRS, YFSETQ. The CDR3 is made up of 14 amino acids. The CDR3 DNA reads as TGCGCCAGCAGCTTAGGACAGTACACAGATACGCAGTATTTT. This codes for CASSLGQYTDTQYF.

The J gene is TRBJ1-6, the V gene TRBV3-1 (or the pseudogene TRBV3-2); 7 bases are shared with TRBD1. Germline trimming cut 2 bases from V and 7 bases from J; bases unmatched to any gene: 8. CDR1 and CDR2 from the germline V gene are LGHDT and YNNKEL (reference sequence). The CDR3 extends over 16 amino acids. The CDR3 bases are TGTGCCAGCAGCCAAACGACAGGGTTCTACAATTCACCCCTCCACTTT. Residues: CASSQTTGFYNSPLHF.

The chain has TRBV19 and TRBJ1-1, with D unresolved. Trimming cost V 5 bases and J 5 bases, with 9 bases left between them. This CDR3 region has 12 residues. From germline, CDR1 is LNHDA and CDR2 SQIVND (reference sequence). DNA of the CDR3: TGTGCCAGTAGTGGGCAGTTTACTGAAGCTTTCTTT. Translated: CASSGQFTEAFF. Looking up the rest from reference TRBV19 and TRBJ1-1 gives the full variable domain: DGGITQSPKYLFRKEGQNVTLSCEQNLNHDAMYWYRQDPGQGLRLIYYSQIVNDFQKGDIAEGYSVSREKKESFPLTVTSAQKNPTAFYLCASSGQFTEAFFGQGTRLTVV.

V gene TRBV27 combines with J gene TRBJ2-5, with D possibly being TRBD1 (5 bases). Germline CDR1 and CDR2: MNHEY and SMNVEV (reference sequence). V lost 0 bases and J lost 5, with 7 bases in between. The CDR3 sequence is 13 residues long. Written as DNA, the CDR3 is TGTGCCAGCAGTTTATCGGGGCGGGAGACCCAGTACTTC. Protein: CASSLSGRETQYF.

This clone was seen a handful of times. V is TRBV5-4 and J is TRBJ2-7; maybe TRBD1 (5 bases). In germline, CDR1 is SGHNT, CDR2 YYREEE (reference sequence). CDR3 size: 14 residues. Trimming pared 1 base from V and 3 bases from J, leaving 11 bases between. The CDR3 is CASSLSWGVYEQYF. Here the CDR3 DNA reads TGTGCCAGCAGCTTGTCCTGGGGCGTCTACGAGCAGTACTTC.

The chain employs TRBV28 and TRBJ1-1; no definite D call. Germline V lookup: CDR1 MDHEN, CDR2 SYDVKM. V gave up 6 bases and J gave up 3 bases, with 11 bases separating them. The CDR3 runs to 13 residues. The CDR3: CASRSTLDTEAFF. In nucleotides, the CDR3 is TGTGCCAGCAGAAGCACGTTGGACACTGAAGCTTTCTTT.

The genes are TRBV5-4 and TRBJ2-3; a possible D gene is TRBD2 (5 bases). This CDR3 comprises 15 residues. From germline, CDR1 is SGHNT and CDR2 YYREEE (reference sequence). Trimming took 0 bases from V and 4 from J, leaving 12 bases between them. The chain's CDR3 is CASSLAWERADTQYF. DNA for the CDR3: TGTGCCAGCAGCTTGGCGTGGGAGAGGGCAGATACGCAGTATTTT.

This clone appeared a single time. The V call is TRBV24-1, the J call TRBJ2-7, with 8 nucleotides matching TRBD2. The CDR3 is made up of 17 amino acids. Germline CDR1 and CDR2: KGHDR and SFDVKD. V was pared by 3 bases and J by 6 bases, with 15 bases of the junction left unmatched. CDR3 nucleotides: TGTGCCACCAGTGATCAAAGCGGGAGACGGATTAGGTGCGAGCAGTACTTC. It is translated as CATSDQSGRRIRCEQYF.